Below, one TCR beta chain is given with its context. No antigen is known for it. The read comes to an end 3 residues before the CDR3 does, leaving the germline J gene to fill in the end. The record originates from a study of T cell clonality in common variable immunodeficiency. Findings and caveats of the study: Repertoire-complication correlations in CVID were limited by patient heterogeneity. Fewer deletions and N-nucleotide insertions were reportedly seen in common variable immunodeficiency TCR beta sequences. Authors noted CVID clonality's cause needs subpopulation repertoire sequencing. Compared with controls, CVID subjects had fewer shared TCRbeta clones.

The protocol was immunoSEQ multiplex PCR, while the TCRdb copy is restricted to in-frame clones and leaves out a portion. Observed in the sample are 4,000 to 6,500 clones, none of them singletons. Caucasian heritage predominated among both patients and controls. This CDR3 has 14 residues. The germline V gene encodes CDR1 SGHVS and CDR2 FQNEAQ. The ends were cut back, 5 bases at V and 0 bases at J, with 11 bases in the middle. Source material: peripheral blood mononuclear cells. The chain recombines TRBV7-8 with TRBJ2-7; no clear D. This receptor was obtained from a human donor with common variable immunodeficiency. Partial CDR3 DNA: TGTGCCAGCAGCGTCCGTGATAGCTCCTACGAG. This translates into CASSVRDSSYE. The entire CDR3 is CASSVRDSSYEQYF. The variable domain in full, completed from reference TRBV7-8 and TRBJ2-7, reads GAGVSQSPRYKVAKRGQDVALRCDPISGHVSLFWYQQALGQGPEFLTYFQNEAQLDKSGLPSDRFFAERPEGSVSTLKIQRTQQEDSAVYLCASSVRDSSYEQYFGPGTRLTVT.